The 13 T cell receptor beta chains given below trace back to one sample, sequenced in a study of blood T cell repertoires in COVID-19. The table came from immunoSEQ multiplex PCR; TCRdb's copy has only in-frame clones and leaves some out. The sample carries a few hundred thousand clones, 85% to 90% recorded once. The source material was PBMCs or T cells enriched from blood (not recorded which). Receptor source: a woman between 50 and 59 years old who had recovered from COVID-19.

The chain uses TRBV2 and TRBJ2-2; the match to TRBD2 covers 8 bases. The V gene's germline CDR1 is SNHLY and CDR2 FYNNEI. V dropped 2 bases and J dropped 4; count of bases not matched to a gene: 6. The length of the CDR3 is 16 residues. CDR3 sequence: CASSELGTSSTGELFF. The CDR3, as DNA: TGTGCCAGCAGTGAACTGGGGACTAGTAGCACCGGGGAGCTGTTTTTT.

The genes are TRBV2 and TRBJ2-3; 11 positions agree with TRBD2. V trimming: 5 bases; J trimming: 2 bases; junction bases outside the gene matches: 6. CDR1 SNHLY and CDR2 FYNNEI come from the germline V gene. The CDR3 extends over 16 amino acids. The CDR3 sequence is CASSFLAGGTTDTQYF. CDR3 DNA sequence: TGTGCCAGCAGTTTCCTAGCGGGGGGCACCACAGATACGCAGTATTTT.

The J gene is TRBJ1-2, the V gene TRBV28; 9 bases are a match to TRBD1. The CDR3 loop spans 13 amino acids. With V trimmed by 5 bases and J by 7 bases, 5 bases remained unmatched. In germline, CDR1 is MDHEN, CDR2 SYDVKM. The CDR3 sequence: CASSTGTGIGYTF. CDR3 nucleotide sequence: TGTGCCAGCAGTACTGGGACAGGGATTGGCTACACCTTC.

The chain employs TRBV5-8 and TRBJ2-5; possible D gene TRBD2, 5 bases. The V end was cut by 0 bases, the J end by 5 bases, with 8 bases between. This CDR3 spans 13 amino acids. The germline V gene encodes CDR1 SGHTS and CDR2 YDEGEE. CDR3 sequence: CASSLAGVETQYF. Written as DNA, the CDR3 is TGTGCCAGCAGCTTGGCCGGGGTTGAGACCCAGTACTTC.

This clone was observed a single time. The chain has TRBV11-2 and TRBJ2-1; D is perhaps TRBD2 (6 bases). The CDR3 has 13 residues. CDR1 is SGHAT, CDR2 FQNNGV, per germline. The germline V and J ends were trimmed by 8 bases and 0 bases, with 8 bases remaining between them. CDR3 nucleotide sequence: TGTGCCAGCCGGGAGAGCTCCTACAATGAGCAGTTCTTC. It translates to CASRESSYNEQFF.

The rearrangement joins TRBV5-1 to TRBJ2-7, with a tentative D call TRBD1 (5 bases). The ends were cut back, 4 bases at V and 3 bases at J, with 8 bases in the middle. Germline-derived CDR1 and CDR2 are SGHRS and YFSETQ. This CDR3 is built from 12 residues. CDR3 in amino acids: CASSPDNYEQYF. CDR3 coding DNA: TGCGCCAGCAGCCCGGACAACTACGAGCAGTACTTC.

This chain links TRBV9 with TRBJ1-4; 7 bases are a match to TRBD1. The CDR3 totals 14 residues. CDR1 and CDR2 (germline): SGDLS, YYNGEE. V shed 4 bases and J 7 bases; nucleotides not matched to a gene: 7. The CDR3 loop is CASSSDREGEKLFF. The CDR3 DNA sequence: TGTGCCAGCAGCTCTGACAGGGAAGGTGAAAAACTGTTTTTT. The complete variable domain, with remaining parts taken from reference TRBV9 and TRBJ1-4, reads DSGVTQTPKHLITATGQRVTLRCSPRSGDLSVYWYQQSLDQGLQFLIQYYNGEERAKGNILERFSAQQFPDLHSELNLSSLELGDSALYFCASSSDREGEKLFFGSGTQLSVL.

The V call is TRBV28, the J call TRBJ2-2, with 7 bases fitting TRBD2. Trimming took 7 bases from V and 4 from J; bases not matched to a gene: 12. Germline V gene sequence: CDR1 MDHEN, CDR2 SYDVKM. This CDR3 region has 16 residues. The CDR3 sequence is CASTLGGAPVTGELFF. The CDR3 bases are TGTGCCAGCACCTTGGGAGGGGCCCCGGTCACCGGGGAGCTGTTTTTT.

The chain carries TRBV2 and TRBJ2-3, with TRBD2 matching 9 bases. Per germline, CDR1 SNHLY and CDR2 FYNNEI. The J segment lost 2 bases and the V segment lost 3 bases, leaving 15 bases of the junction unmatched. The CDR3 loop spans 19 amino acids. The chain's CDR3 is CASSDPKGRGGITTDTQYF. The CDR3 DNA sequence: TGTGCCAGCAGTGACCCCAAGGGGCGGGGGGGAATAACCACAGATACGCAGTATTTT.

This clone turned up a few times. V usage is TRBV7-2 and J usage is TRBJ1-4; 9 bases are shared with TRBD1. Per the germline V gene, CDR1 is SGHTA and CDR2 is FQGNSA. CDR3 length: 17 residues. Trimming removed 5 bases from V and 7 bases from J; junction bases left unmatched: 14. CDR3 in DNA: TGTGCCAGCAGCCCCGGGACAGGGAGGTTCGGGGGTGAAAAACTGTTTTTT. Protein: CASSPGTGRFGGEKLFF.

The gene calls are TRBV6-5 and TRBJ2-7; 7 positions match TRBD1. The CDR3 is 13 amino acids. V was clipped by 11 bases and J by 1 base; unmatched bases: 8. Germline lookup yields CDR1 MNHEY and CDR2 SVGAGI. The CDR3 is CAGNRGPSYEQYF. The CDR3, as DNA: TGTGCCGGAAACAGGGGCCCTTCCTACGAGCAGTACTTC.

The gene calls are TRBV11-2 and TRBJ2-2; a weak D match, TRBD1 (6 bases). Trimming stripped 3 bases from V and 5 bases from J, with 19 bases between. The V gene's germline CDR1 is SGHAT and CDR2 FQNNGV. The CDR3 loop spans 17 amino acids. CDR3 protein: CASSFLKDGRGTGELFF. For the CDR3, the DNA is TGTGCCAGCAGCTTTCTGAAAGACGGCAGGGGAACCGGGGAGCTGTTTTTT. Full variable domain (remainder filled in from reference TRBV11-2 and TRBJ2-2): EAGVAQSPRYKIIEKRQSVAFWCNPISGHATLYWYQQILGQGPKLLIQFQNNGVVDDSQLPKDRFSAERLKGVDSTLKIQPAKLEDSAVYLCASSFLKDGRGTGELFFGEGSRLTVL.

The chain couples TRBV9 to TRBJ2-1, with D possibly matching TRBD1 (5 bases). This CDR3 contains 17 residues. Germline CDR1 is SGDLS and CDR2 is YYNGEE. Between the trimmed V and J ends, which lost 6 bases and 8 bases, there was a span of 27 bases. CDR3 sequence reads: CASNHPRLGPPSDEQFF. CDR3 bases: TGTGCCAGCAACCACCCCCGTCTGGGGCCGCCAAGCGATGAGCAGTTCTTC.